These 8 T cell receptor beta chains were sequenced from one sample in a study of T cells in pancreatic ductal adenocarcinoma. Measured with immunoSEQ multiplex PCR; TCRdb has only the in-frame clones, and not every one. The sample yields 9,000 to 15,000 clones, approximately 90% seen once. No neoadjuvant therapy was given to the selected pancreatic ductal adenocarcinoma patients before their surgery. Material: PBMCs. The receptors stem from a human donor with pancreatic ductal adenocarcinoma.

J is TRBJ2-5 and V is TRBV10-3, with TRBD1 identical over 9 bases. CDR3 length: 15 amino acids. V lost 2 bases to trimming and J lost 3 bases; unmatched junction nucleotides: 4. CDR1 is ENHRY, CDR2 SYGVKD, per germline. The CDR3 spells CAISEGGQGKETQYF. CDR3 bases: TGTGCCATCAGTGAGGGGGGACAGGGTAAAGAGACCCAGTACTTC.

The rearrangement links TRBV9 to TRBJ1-2; perhaps TRBD1 as D (5 bases). This CDR3 comprises 13 residues. Trimming removed 1 base from V and 8 bases from J, with 12 bases in between. CDR1 and CDR2 from the germline V gene are SGDLS and YYNGEE. The CDR3 loop reads CASSVRPGQGYTF. The CDR3 coding sequence is TGTGCCAGCAGCGTACGGCCGGGGCAAGGCTACACCTTC.

In DNA form, the CDR3 reads TGTGCCAGCAAAGGGGCGGACTATGGCTACACCTTC. Translating gives CASKGADYGYTF. This chain joins TRBV2 and TRBJ1-2; TRBD1 might be the D (5 bases). The CDR3 spans 12 residues. Germline V gene sequence: CDR1 SNHLY, CDR2 FYNNEI. V shed 7 bases and J shed 3 bases, with 9 bases lying between them.

The J gene is TRBJ2-7, the V gene TRBV6-6; D is unclear. The CDR3 extends over 12 amino acids. Germline values: CDR1 MNHNY, CDR2 SVGAGI (reference sequence). V gave up 8 bases and J gave up 2 bases, with 10 bases separating them. CDR3 region: CASVSNTYEQYF. The CDR3 DNA sequence: TGTGCCAGCGTATCAAATACCTACGAGCAGTACTTC.

The chain employs TRBV6-6 and TRBJ1-1; D perhaps matches TRBD1 (5 bases). Germline CDR1 and CDR2: MNHNY and SVGAGI (reference sequence). V lost 0 bases and J lost 4, with 15 bases in between. This CDR3 is built from 16 residues. CDR3 in DNA: TGTGCCAGCAGTTACTCCCCAACCAAAGACAGCACTGAAGCTTTCTTT. It specifies CASSYSPTKDSTEAFF.

The chain joins TRBV5-1 to TRBJ1-1; no firm D call. The germline CDR1 and CDR2 sequences are SGHRS and YFSETQ. Between the trimmed V and J ends, which lost 2 bases and 3 bases, there was a span of 8 bases. The length of the CDR3 is 13 residues. The chain's CDR3 is CASSFGRDTEAFF. For the CDR3, the DNA is TGCGCCAGCAGCTTTGGCAGAGACACTGAAGCTTTCTTT.

The CDR3 spells CASSPGRHSGRNEQFF. The CDR3 nucleotides read TGTGCCAGCAGTCCGGGACGCCACAGCGGGAGGAATGAGCAGTTCTTC. The genes are TRBV6-6 and TRBJ2-1, with TRBD2 matching 9 bases. Germline trimming cut 5 bases from V and 7 bases from J; bases unmatched to any gene: 12. Germline-derived CDR1 and CDR2 are MNHNY and SVGAGI (reference sequence). The CDR3 is made up of 16 amino acids.

The V gene is TRBV25-1, the J gene TRBJ1-2; no clear D gene. Germline V gene data show CDR1 as MGHDK and CDR2 as SYGVNS. The V and J ends lost 4 bases and 8 bases respectively, with 17 bases between them. The CDR3 is made up of 14 amino acids. CDR3 amino acids: CASSGSSLPWGYTF. Written as DNA, the CDR3 is TGTGCCAGCAGTGGAAGCAGTTTACCTTGGGGCTACACCTTC.